This entry features one T cell receptor beta chain sequence. A much larger clone is a single base away; this may be a read error. The germline V gene encodes CDR1 SGHRS and CDR2 YFSETQ. The CDR3 is 16 amino acids. V lost 4 bases and J lost 4; bases outside the gene matches: 12. The cDNA was produced through 5'RACE with 10-nucleotide random UMIs. TCRdb re-called the 5' RACE reads with MiXCR, one entry per CDR3 protein. The table records around 28,000 distinct CDR3 sequences, about 6.9% of them present only once. Maryland, USA blood bank volunteers served as healthy controls. The record originates from a study of neurological immune-mediated disorders.

The chain combines TRBV5-1 with TRBJ1-1; 8 bases match TRBD1. The source is a woman aged 50 to 60 in good health. Sequencing was carried out using PBMCs. CDR3 in amino acids: CASSPGGDRTGTEAFF. CDR3 nucleotides: TGCGCCAGCAGCCCGGGGGGGGACAGGACCGGCACTGAAGCTTTCTTT.